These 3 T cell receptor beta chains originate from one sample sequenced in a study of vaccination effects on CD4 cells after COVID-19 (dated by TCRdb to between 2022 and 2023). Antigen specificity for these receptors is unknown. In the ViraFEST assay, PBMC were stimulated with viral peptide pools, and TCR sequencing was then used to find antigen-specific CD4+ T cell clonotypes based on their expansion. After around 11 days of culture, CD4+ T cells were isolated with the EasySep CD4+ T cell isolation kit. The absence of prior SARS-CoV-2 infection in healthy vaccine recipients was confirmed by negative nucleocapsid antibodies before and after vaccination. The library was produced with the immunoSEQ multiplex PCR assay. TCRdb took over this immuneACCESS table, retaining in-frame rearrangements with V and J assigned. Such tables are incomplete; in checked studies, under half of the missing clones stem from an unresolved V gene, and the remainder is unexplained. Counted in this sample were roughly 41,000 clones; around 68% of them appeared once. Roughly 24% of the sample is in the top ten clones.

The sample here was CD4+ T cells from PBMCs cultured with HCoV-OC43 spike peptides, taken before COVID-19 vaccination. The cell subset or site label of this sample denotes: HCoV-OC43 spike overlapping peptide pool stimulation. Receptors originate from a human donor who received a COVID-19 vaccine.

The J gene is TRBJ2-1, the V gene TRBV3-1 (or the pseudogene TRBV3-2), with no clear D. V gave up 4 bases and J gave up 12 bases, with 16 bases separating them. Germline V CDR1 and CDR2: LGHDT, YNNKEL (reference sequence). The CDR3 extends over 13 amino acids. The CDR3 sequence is CASSPHPSSGQFF. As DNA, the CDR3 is TGTGCCAGCAGCCCACACCCTTCCTCCGGGCAGTTCTTC.

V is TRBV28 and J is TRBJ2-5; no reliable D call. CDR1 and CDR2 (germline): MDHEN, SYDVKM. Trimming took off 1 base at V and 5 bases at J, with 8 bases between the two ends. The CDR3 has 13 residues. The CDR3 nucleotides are TGTGCCAGCAGTTTATTGCATCTGGAGACCCAGTACTTC. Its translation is CASSLLHLETQYF.

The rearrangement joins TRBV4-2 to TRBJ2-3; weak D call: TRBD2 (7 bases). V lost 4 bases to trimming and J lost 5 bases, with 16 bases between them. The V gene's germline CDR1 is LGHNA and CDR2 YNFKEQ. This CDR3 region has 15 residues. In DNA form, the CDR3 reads TGTGCCAGCAGCCGAGGTCTAGGGGGGGGAGATACGCAGTATTTT. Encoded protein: CASSRGLGGGDTQYF.